These 21 T cell receptor beta chains share one sample of origin, sequenced in a study of blood T cell repertoires in COVID-19 (dated by TCRdb to about 2020). Receptor libraries were prepared by the immunoSEQ multiplex PCR assay. The table was pulled from immuneACCESS by TCRdb, which kept in-frame rearrangements only. Such tables lose some clones; where checked, under half of the loss comes from unresolved V genes, and the rest has no known cause. Recorded for this sample are about 500,000 clones; roughly nine tenths of them occurred a single time. The leading ten clones occupy about 0.91% of the sample. Sequencing was carried out using peripheral blood. The receptor source for this set is a man aged 18 to 29 with COVID-19, enrolled during active disease.

V gene TRBV19 combines with J gene TRBJ2-6, with unresolved D. The CDR3 is 15 amino acids. Germline V CDR1 and CDR2: LNHDA, SQIVND (reference sequence). V was trimmed by 1 base and J by 4 bases, leaving 8 bases between them. The CDR3 spells CASSIGLWGANVLTF. CDR3 bases: TGTGCCAGTAGTATAGGGCTCTGGGGGGCCAACGTCCTGACTTTC. Combining the CDR3 with reference TRBV19 and TRBJ2-6 gives the whole variable domain DGGITQSPKYLFRKEGQNVTLSCEQNLNHDAMYWYRQDPGQGLRLIYYSQIVNDFQKGDIAEGYSVSREKKESFPLTVTSAQKNPTAFYLCASSIGLWGANVLTFGAGSRLTVL.

This clone has more than one count but fewer than ten. The genes are TRBV7-8 and TRBJ2-2; 13 bases agree with TRBD2. Trimming cost V 1 base and J 4 bases; bases outside gene matches: 3. This CDR3 spans 17 amino acids. Germline V gives CDR1 SGHVS, CDR2 FQNEAQ. The CDR3 protein is CASSLGGLAGATGELFF. CDR3 sequence (DNA): TGTGCCAGCAGCTTAGGAGGACTAGCGGGAGCCACCGGGGAGCTGTTTTTT.

The V and J genes are TRBV19 and TRBJ2-7; 7 nucleotides agree with TRBD1. Germline values: CDR1 LNHDA, CDR2 SQIVND (reference sequence). The CDR3 has 13 amino acids. V dropped 4 bases and J dropped 5; count of bases not matched to a gene: 5. The CDR3 nucleotides are TGTGCCAGTAGTAAGGGGGCTCAGAACGAGCAGTACTTC. Translating gives CASSKGAQNEQYF.

The rearrangement joins TRBV6-6 to TRBJ2-1; 8 bases align to TRBD2. With V trimmed by 2 bases and J by 6 bases, 6 bases remained unmatched. CDR1 is MNHNY, CDR2 SVGAGI, per germline (reference sequence). The CDR3 totals 15 residues. The CDR3: CASSYPAGVGNEQFF. In DNA, the CDR3 is TGTGCCAGCAGTTACCCAGCGGGAGTTGGCAATGAGCAGTTCTTC.

The rearrangement uses TRBV19 and TRBJ2-3; TRBD1 agrees at 7 bases. V lost 4 bases to trimming and J lost 5 bases; unmatched junction nucleotides: 15. The V gene's germline CDR1 is LNHDA and CDR2 SQIVND (reference sequence). The CDR3 totals 17 residues. The CDR3 sequence is CASSRERGGLAIDTQYF. CDR3 coding DNA: TGTGCCAGTAGTAGGGAGAGAGGGGGCCTTGCTATAGATACGCAGTATTTT.

The chain joins TRBV2 to TRBJ2-7, with 12 nucleotides matching TRBD1. The CDR3 totals 15 residues. Germline loops: CDR1 SNHLY, CDR2 FYNNEI. V lost 7 bases, J lost 6 bases, and 10 bases stayed unmatched. The DNA for the CDR3 is TGTGCCAGCAAATGGGGACAGGGGGCGGTTTCCGAGCAGTACTTC. This codes for CASKWGQGAVSEQYF.

The chain couples TRBV7-9 to TRBJ2-3; 14 bases agree with TRBD2. Germline V gene sequence: CDR1 SEHNR, CDR2 FQNEAQ (reference sequence). V lost 4 bases to trimming and J lost 5 bases; unmatched junction nucleotides: 5. The length of the CDR3 is 16 residues. DNA for the CDR3: TGTGCCAGCAGCTCTCGACTAGCGGGGGGGATAGATACGCAGTATTTT. It is translated as CASSSRLAGGIDTQYF.

V usage is TRBV6-6 and J usage is TRBJ2-2, with TRBD1 as a possible D gene (5 bases). Trimming shortened V by 8 bases and J by 7 bases, and 14 bases separated the two germline ends. The CDR3 loop spans 13 amino acids. Germline-derived CDR1 and CDR2 are MNHNY and SVGAGI (reference sequence). CDR3 nucleotides: TGTGCCAGCGGACCAGGGTCCGGCGGGGAGCTGTTTTTT. Residues: CASGPGSGGELFF.

This clone was found once. The chain carries TRBV19 and TRBJ1-5; 11 bases are shared with TRBD1. V gave up 4 bases and J gave up 6 bases; unmatched junction bases: 5. Germline CDR1 is LNHDA and CDR2 is SQIVND (reference sequence). The CDR3 sequence is 15 residues long. The CDR3: CASSRGQGAAQPQHF. As DNA, the CDR3 is TGTGCCAGTAGTAGAGGACAGGGGGCAGCTCAGCCCCAGCATTTT.

The gene calls are TRBV3-1 (or the pseudogene TRBV3-2) and TRBJ2-6; TRBD1 agrees at 7 bases. The V segment lost 4 bases and the J segment 0 bases; nucleotides outside the gene matches: 6. Germline V gene lookup returns CDR1 LGHDT and CDR2 YNNKEL (reference sequence). The CDR3 extends over 17 amino acids. The CDR3 coding sequence is TGTGCCAGCAGCCGGGACAGATTTACCTCTGGGGCCAACGTCCTGACTTTC. As protein: CASSRDRFTSGANVLTF.

This clone was picked up one time. The chain recombines TRBV27 with TRBJ2-2; 13 positions agree with TRBD2. The CDR3 has 14 amino acids. Germline CDR1 is MNHEY and CDR2 is SMNVEV (reference sequence). V shed 7 bases and J 7 bases; nucleotides not matched to a gene: 3. Here the CDR3 reads CASIGLAGVGELFF. The CDR3 DNA follows: TGTGCCAGCATTGGACTAGCGGGAGTCGGGGAGCTGTTTTTT.

This rearrangement joins TRBV27 to TRBJ1-2; TRBD1 might be the D (6 bases). This CDR3 is built from 14 residues. The V end was cut by 4 bases, the J end by 7 bases, with 16 bases between. Per the germline V gene, CDR1 is MNHEY and CDR2 is SMNVEV (reference sequence). As DNA, the CDR3 is TGTGCCAGCAGTTGGGGGCAGGGGAACGGTGGCTACACCTTC. Its protein product is CASSWGQGNGGYTF.

The CDR3 DNA follows: TGTGCCATCGGGGCCTCGGTGGATCAGCCCCAGCATTTT. Its protein product is CAIGASVDQPQHF. The chain joins TRBV10-3 to TRBJ1-5; D possibly corresponds to TRBD1 (5 bases). V lost 8 bases, J lost 5 bases, and 13 bases lay in between. The CDR3 is made up of 13 amino acids. Germline values: CDR1 ENHRY, CDR2 SYGVKD.

V gene TRBV5-1 combines with J gene TRBJ1-2; no firm D call. Per germline, CDR1 SGHRS and CDR2 YFSETQ. The CDR3 is made up of 13 amino acids. V was clipped by 4 bases and J by 8 bases, with 15 bases between them. The CDR3 reads CASSPRETGGYTF. Here the CDR3 DNA reads TGCGCCAGCAGCCCCCGGGAGACGGGGGGCTACACCTTC.

The chain recombines TRBV11-2 with TRBJ1-4, with a weak D call TRBD1 (5 bases). CDR1 and CDR2 from the germline V gene are SGHAT and FQNNGV. Between the trimmed V and J ends, which lost 5 bases and 6 bases, there was a span of 19 bases. The length of the CDR3 is 16 residues. This CDR3 reads CASSLWDSGFDEKLFF. The CDR3 DNA follows: TGTGCCAGCAGCCTATGGGACTCTGGGTTTGATGAAAAACTGTTTTTT.

The chain couples TRBV6-5 to TRBJ1-1; D is ambiguous. Germline V gene sequence: CDR1 MNHEY, CDR2 SVGAGI. The CDR3 extends over 15 amino acids. Trimming removed 0 bases at V and 11 bases at J, with 19 bases between. CDR3 protein: CASSYSVTLYPEAFF. The CDR3, as DNA: TGTGCCAGCAGTTACTCGGTCACGTTGTACCCGGAGGCTTTCTTT.

The chain uses TRBV5-1 and TRBJ1-5; weak D call: TRBD1 (6 bases). The germline V and J ends were trimmed by 3 bases and 2 bases, with 15 bases remaining between them. Germline assignment: CDR1 SGHRS and CDR2 YFSETQ. The CDR3 runs 16 residues. The CDR3 here is CASSWGPGGGNQPQHF. CDR3 DNA: TGCGCCAGCAGCTGGGGTCCGGGGGGCGGCAATCAGCCCCAGCATTTT. Full variable domain (remainder filled in from reference TRBV5-1 and TRBJ1-5): KAGVTQTPRYLIKTRGQQVTLSCSPISGHRSVSWYQQTPGQGLQFLFEYFSETQRNKGNFPGRFSGRQFSNSRSEMNVSTLELGDSALYLCASSWGPGGGNQPQHFGDGTRLSIL.

The J gene is TRBJ1-4, the V gene TRBV2; 8 bases are a match to TRBD1. CDR3 length: 14 amino acids. The ends lost 7 bases at V and 8 bases at J; junction bases unmatched: 9. Germline V CDR1 and CDR2: SNHLY, FYNNEI. CDR3 DNA: TGTGCCAGCAACACACAGGGACAGGAAGAAAAACTGTTTTTT. This gives the protein CASNTQGQEEKLFF. The whole variable domain, filled in from reference TRBV2 and TRBJ1-4, reads EPEVTQTPSHQVTQMGQEVILRCVPISNHLYFYWYRQILGQKVEFLVSFYNNEISEKSEIFDDQFSVERPDGSNFTLKIRSTKLEDSAMYFCASNTQGQEEKLFFGSGTQLSVL.

The rearrangement uses TRBV19 and TRBJ1-1; a possible D gene is TRBD1 (6 bases). CDR1 and CDR2 (germline): LNHDA, SQIVND (reference sequence). CDR3 length: 15 amino acids. Trimming stripped 3 bases from V and 3 bases from J, with 14 bases between. CDR3 residues: CASSIIAGVDTEAFF. CDR3 coding DNA: TGTGCCAGTAGTATCATAGCAGGGGTGGACACTGAAGCTTTCTTT.

V gene TRBV10-2 combines with J gene TRBJ2-1; 8 bases match TRBD2. J lost 10 bases, V lost 8 bases, and 13 bases had no gene match. CDR1 WSHSY and CDR2 SAAADI come from the germline V gene. The CDR3 runs 14 residues. CDR3 bases: TGCGCCAGCTGGAACGGGGCGGGGGGCCTCGAGCAGTTCTTC. Translated: CASWNGAGGLEQFF.

V is TRBV11-2 and J is TRBJ2-5; 8 bases are a match to TRBD2. The germline gives CDR1 SGHAT, CDR2 FQNNGV. This CDR3 spans 15 amino acids. The V segment lost 5 bases and the J segment 5 bases; nucleotides outside the gene matches: 10. CDR3 coding DNA: TGTGCCAGCAGCAACCTTGTGACTAGCGATGAGACCCAGTACTTC. Residues: CASSNLVTSDETQYF.